This T cell receptor (beta chain) originates from a study of cytomegalovirus exposure and HLA in healthy donors. Study-wide findings and caveats: A missense DCLRE1C variant was associated with V- and J-gene trimming of TCR beta chains in a later analysis, and an independent cohort replicated the association.

This CDR3 comprises 15 residues. The germline CDR1 and CDR2 sequences are SEHNR and FQNEAQ (reference sequence). V lost 5 bases and J lost 8; bases outside the gene matches: 7. To note about this clone: Its antigen is currently unknown.

PCR used 60 Vbeta primers and 13 Jbeta primers. Only in-frame clones appear in the TCRdb table, and some are missing; sequencing was by immunoSEQ multiplex PCR. The table records about 140,000 clones, approximately 80% of them present only once. Sequencing was carried out using PBMCs. The J gene is TRBJ1-6, the V gene TRBV7-9, with 9 positions matching TRBD1. The receptor was derived from a man aged 35 to 55 in good health and CMV-seronegative. In DNA, the CDR3 is TGTGCCAGCAGCCAGGGACAGGGAGGCGATTCACCCCTCCACTTT. Translating it yields CASSQGQGGDSPLHF.